This T cell receptor beta chain was captured by sequencing in a study of CD8 T cells in ankylosing spondylitis. Regarding the study as a whole: One TCR beta motif, made up of eight or nine highly homologous variants, appeared characteristic of ankylosing spondylitis blood.

TCRdb reprocessed the 5' RACE reads via MiXCR and lists one record per CDR3 protein. The table has some 800,000 distinct CDR3 sequences, around 11% seen once. This clonotype has only a few counts. Its target is not known. The CDR3 is 15 amino acids. J lost 2 bases, V lost 6 bases, and 9 bases had no gene match. Germline-derived CDR1 and CDR2 are SEHNR and FQNEAQ (reference sequence). The sequencing sample was made of blood, either unsorted or a sorted T cell fraction (not recorded which). The chain is built from TRBV7-9 and TRBJ1-1, with TRBD1 identical over 7 bases. The receptor comes from a male donor with ankylosing spondylitis. The CDR3 is CASRSQGRINTEAFF. In DNA, the CDR3 is TGTGCCAGCAGATCACAGGGGCGGATTAACACTGAAGCTTTCTTT.